This TCR beta chain was captured by sequencing in a study of blood T cell repertoires in COVID-19. Germline CDR1 reads SGHTA; CDR2 reads FQGNSA. Trimming left V 2 bases short and J 0 bases short, with 17 bases between. The CDR3 totals 18 residues. Repertoires were generated with immunoSEQ multiplex PCR, while TCRdb's copy carries only in-frame clones and drops some. Of 200,000 to 250,000 clones listed, about 88% are singletons. The source material was PBMCs or T cells enriched from blood (not recorded which). The V gene is TRBV7-2, the J gene TRBJ2-1; D is undetermined. The origin of this receptor is a woman aged 30 to 39 who had recovered from COVID-19. The CDR3 loop reads CASSLNPQAPGSYNEQFF. As DNA, the CDR3 is TGTGCCAGCAGCTTAAATCCACAAGCCCCGGGCTCCTACAATGAGCAGTTCTTC.